Each of the 27 T cell receptor beta chains below was sequenced from the same sample in a study of cytomegalovirus exposure and HLA in healthy donors. PCR used 60 Vbeta primers and 13 Jbeta primers. Profiled with immunoSEQ multiplex PCR; TCRdb holds only in-frame clones, not every one. Counted here are some 150,000 clones, about three quarters occurring once; the ten biggest clones make up about 0.66%. Sequencing used PBMCs. These receptors were obtained from a male donor in good health and CMV-seronegative.

The V and J genes are TRBV11-2 and TRBJ2-7; TRBD1 matches at 8 bases. With V trimmed by 5 bases and J by 6 bases, 9 bases remained unmatched. From germline, CDR1 is SGHAT and CDR2 FQNNGV. This CDR3 region has 14 residues. CDR3 nucleotides: TGTGCCAGCAGCCAGCGGACAGGGAGGACCGAGCAGTACTTC. Its protein is CASSQRTGRTEQYF. The full variable domain, completed using reference TRBV11-2 and TRBJ2-7, is EAGVAQSPRYKIIEKRQSVAFWCNPISGHATLYWYQQILGQGPKLLIQFQNNGVVDDSQLPKDRFSAERLKGVDSTLKIQPAKLEDSAVYLCASSQRTGRTEQYFGPGTRLTVT.

This clone was seen once. V is TRBV5-1 and J is TRBJ1-1, with D possibly being TRBD1 (6 bases). The CDR3 extends over 14 amino acids. The germline V gene has CDR1 SGHRS and CDR2 YFSETQ. The ends were cut back, 0 bases at V and 2 bases at J, with 8 bases in the middle. The CDR3 loop reads CASSLVGGNTEAFF. In nucleotides, the CDR3 is TGCGCCAGCAGCTTGGTAGGGGGAAACACTGAAGCTTTCTTT.

V gene TRBV6-5 combines with J gene TRBJ2-1; 13 bases agree with TRBD2. The CDR3 is 14 residues long. The germline V gene has CDR1 MNHEY and CDR2 SVGAGI. Trimming cost V 6 bases and J 8 bases; bases outside gene matches: 4. The CDR3 sequence: CASRTGLAGYEQFF. In DNA form, the CDR3 reads TGTGCCAGCAGAACGGGACTAGCGGGATATGAGCAGTTCTTC.

J is TRBJ1-1 and V is TRBV19; no reliable D call. The CDR3 has 11 amino acids. The germline V and J ends were trimmed by 6 bases and 6 bases, with 8 bases remaining between them. CDR1 and CDR2 (germline): LNHDA, SQIVND (reference sequence). CDR3 loop: CASRRLAEAFF. The CDR3 DNA is TGTGCCAGTAGAAGACTAGCTGAAGCTTTCTTT.

J is TRBJ2-3 and V is TRBV5-1, with a possible D match to TRBD2 (6 bases). CDR1 is SGHRS, CDR2 YFSETQ, per germline. V lost 0 bases and J 2 bases, leaving 7 bases between the germline ends. The CDR3 totals 14 residues. The CDR3 region is CASSLERVTDTQYF. The CDR3 region has the DNA TGCGCCAGCAGCTTGGAGCGGGTCACAGATACGCAGTATTTT. The entire variable domain, with the rest obtained from reference TRBV5-1 and TRBJ2-3, is as follows: KAGVTQTPRYLIKTRGQQVTLSCSPISGHRSVSWYQQTPGQGLQFLFEYFSETQRNKGNFPGRFSGRQFSNSRSEMNVSTLELGDSALYLCASSLERVTDTQYFGPGTRLTVL.

This clone was recorded only once. The V gene is TRBV19, the J gene TRBJ2-3; the match to TRBD1 covers 7 bases. J was trimmed by 0 bases and V by 7 bases; bases with no gene match: 10. Looked up from germline, CDR1 is LNHDA and CDR2 is SQIVND (reference sequence). This CDR3 spans 16 amino acids. Here the CDR3 reads CASKDRATSSTDTQYF. In nucleotides, the CDR3 is TGTGCCAGTAAAGACAGGGCAACCTCTAGCACAGATACGCAGTATTTT.

This chain joins TRBV2 and TRBJ2-7, with TRBD1 matching 8 bases. V gave up 9 bases and J gave up 3 bases; unmatched junction bases: 7. The CDR3 runs 13 residues. From germline, CDR1 is SNHLY and CDR2 FYNNEI. The CDR3 DNA is TGTGCCAGAGGCCGGGACAGGAGCTACGAGCAGTACTTC. Translating gives CARGRDRSYEQYF.

The chain carries TRBV2 and TRBJ1-2; perhaps TRBD1 as D (5 bases). Per germline, CDR1 SNHLY and CDR2 FYNNEI. The CDR3 is 14 residues long. Trimming cost V 4 bases and J 4 bases, with 13 bases left between them. This chain's CDR3 is CASSVGGGAYGYTF. The CDR3 coding sequence is TGTGCCAGCAGTGTGGGGGGGGGAGCCTATGGCTACACCTTC.

The chain joins TRBV21-1 to TRBJ2-5; TRBD1 is taken as the D call from the table, unchecked against the DNA. TRBV21-1 is flagged as a pseudogene. The CDR3 loop spans 17 amino acids. The DNA for the CDR3 is TGTGCCAGCAGCAAAAGAGGGTCAGGGGGAAAAGGAGAGACCCAGTACTTC. Protein product: CASSKRGSGGKGETQYF.

The chain joins TRBV5-6 to TRBJ2-5, with 10 nucleotides matching TRBD2. In germline, CDR1 is SGHDT, CDR2 YYEEEE. The CDR3 length is 15 residues. Trimming at V came to 4 bases and at J to 4 bases, leaving 7 bases not matched to a gene. The CDR3 DNA follows: TGTGCCAGCAGCGCCCTAGCGGGAGTTGGAGAGACCCAGTACTTC. It codes for CASSALAGVGETQYF.

This sequence joins TRBV7-2 and TRBJ1-1, with D maybe TRBD1 (5 bases). V shed 5 bases and J shed 1 base, with 11 bases lying between them. Looked up from germline, CDR1 is SGHTA and CDR2 is FQGNSA. The length of the CDR3 is 14 residues. The CDR3 region is CASSLGLENTEAFF. CDR3 nucleotide sequence: TGTGCCAGCAGCCTGGGACTGGAGAACACTGAAGCTTTCTTT. Full variable domain (rest looked up from reference TRBV7-2 and TRBJ1-1): GAGVSQSPSNKVTEKGKDVELRCDPISGHTALYWYRQSLGQGLEFLIYFQGNSAPDKSGLPSDRFSAERTGGSVSTLTIQRTQQEDSAVYLCASSLGLENTEAFFGQGTRLTVV.

The chain employs TRBV5-4 and TRBJ1-2; TRBD1 might be the D (6 bases). The CDR3 length is 16 residues. V lost 0 bases to trimming and J lost 5 bases, with 17 bases between them. Germline assignment: CDR1 SGHNT and CDR2 YYREEE (reference sequence). CDR3 region: CASSLGQERVGYGYTF. The CDR3, as DNA: TGTGCCAGCAGCTTGGGACAGGAGAGGGTCGGGTATGGCTACACCTTC.

The chain carries TRBV7-2 and TRBJ1-4; possible D gene TRBD1, 6 bases. Germline V gene lookup returns CDR1 SGHTA and CDR2 FQGNSA. CDR3 length: 14 amino acids. V lost 4 bases and J 8 bases, leaving 14 bases between the germline ends. The CDR3 nucleotides are TGTGCCAGCAGCTCGACAGGCCAGAGGGAAAAACTGTTTTTT. Residues: CASSSTGQREKLFF.

The genes are TRBV11-2 and TRBJ2-7; D perhaps matches TRBD1 (7 bases). The V gene lost 5 bases and the J gene lost 7 bases, with 24 bases spanning the gap. This CDR3 contains 16 residues. Germline V gene data show CDR1 as SGHAT and CDR2 as FQNNGV. The CDR3 DNA follows: TGTGCCAGCAGCCCCCTTAGGGGGGTCCAGGGGGGAGAGCAGTACTTC. As protein: CASSPLRGVQGGEQYF.

The chain uses TRBV30 and TRBJ1-4, with TRBD1 as a possible D gene (6 bases). This CDR3 comprises 15 residues. Germline CDR1 and CDR2: GTSNPN and SVGIG (reference sequence). The germline V and J ends were trimmed by 4 bases and 5 bases, with 17 bases remaining between them. The CDR3 region has the DNA TGTGCCTGGAAAGTTCTGGACAGAACCAATGAAAAACTGTTTTTT. Translated: CAWKVLDRTNEKLFF.

J is TRBJ2-1 and V is TRBV7-8; 12 nucleotides match TRBD2. The CDR3 runs 16 residues. Germline V gene data show CDR1 as SGHVS and CDR2 as FQNEAQ. V dropped 5 bases and J dropped 7; count of bases not matched to a gene: 9. The CDR3 sequence is CASSHWTSGAENEQFF. CDR3 sequence (DNA): TGTGCCAGCAGCCACTGGACTAGCGGGGCGGAAAATGAGCAGTTCTTC.

The chain uses TRBV6-5 and TRBJ2-5; tentative D call: TRBD1 (6 bases). Germline CDR1 is MNHEY and CDR2 is SVGAGI. The CDR3 is 13 amino acids. Between the trimmed V and J ends, which lost 5 bases and 2 bases, there was a span of 9 bases. The CDR3 protein is CASSRDRQETQYF. DNA for the CDR3: TGTGCCAGCAGTAGAGACAGGCAAGAGACCCAGTACTTC.

This CDR3 reads CASSSTGANTEAFF. CDR3 coding DNA: TGTGCCAGCAGCTCGACAGGAGCGAACACTGAAGCTTTCTTT. The rearrangement joins TRBV6-6 to TRBJ1-1; maybe TRBD1 (6 bases). Germline CDR1 reads MNHNY; CDR2 reads SVGAGI (reference sequence). This CDR3 has 14 residues. Trimming took 6 bases from V and 1 from J, leaving 12 bases between them.

The rearrangement links TRBV7-8 to TRBJ1-2; D perhaps matches TRBD1 (5 bases). CDR1 is SGHVS, CDR2 FQNEAQ, per germline. The CDR3 covers 12 residues. The V and J ends lost 3 bases and 8 bases respectively, with 10 bases between them. In DNA form, the CDR3 reads TGTGCCAGCAGCTTCGGAGGGACGGGCTACACCTTC. Its translation: CASSFGGTGYTF.

The chain combines TRBV7-2 with TRBJ2-5; TRBD2 might be the D (5 bases). V was clipped by 5 bases and J by 5 bases, with 12 bases between them. Germline V gene data show CDR1 as SGHTA and CDR2 as FQGNSA. The CDR3 loop spans 13 amino acids. CDR3 in amino acids: CASSLPGKETQYF. CDR3 DNA sequence: TGTGCCAGCAGCCTACCGGGGAAGGAGACCCAGTACTTC.

This sequence joins TRBV4-2 and TRBJ1-2; TRBD1 matches 7 bases. The germline V gene encodes CDR1 LGHNA and CDR2 YNFKEQ. The CDR3 has 15 amino acids. Trimming took 0 bases from V and 6 from J; bases not matched to a gene: 7. In DNA form, the CDR3 reads TGTGCCAGCAGCCAAGATCAAGGGGGCAGGAATGGCTACACCTTC. This translates into CASSQDQGGRNGYTF.

V usage is TRBV5-8 and J usage is TRBJ2-7; 8 bases agree with TRBD2. V trimming: 9 bases; J trimming: 0 bases; junction bases outside the gene matches: 8. Per the germline V gene, CDR1 is SGHTS and CDR2 is YDEGEE. This CDR3 is 14 amino acids long. The CDR3 is CATPGTSSSYEQYF. The CDR3 coding sequence is TGTGCCACTCCCGGGACTAGTAGCTCCTACGAGCAGTACTTC.

The V call is TRBV11-3, the J call TRBJ2-3, with 8 bases matching TRBD1. The germline CDR1 and CDR2 sequences are SGHNT and YENEEA. The CDR3 is 16 residues long. The V segment lost 5 bases and the J segment 6 bases; nucleotides outside the gene matches: 13. CDR3 in DNA: TGTGCCAGCAGCGCCCCAGGGGGCCTAGCGACTGATACGCAGTATTTT. This gives the protein CASSAPGGLATDTQYF.

The V call is TRBV6-5, the J call TRBJ1-5, with D unclear. The germline V gene encodes CDR1 MNHEY and CDR2 SVGAGI. The CDR3 runs to 15 residues. The V gene lost 6 bases and the J gene lost 0 bases, with 12 bases spanning the gap. The CDR3 loop is CASRPQEYSNQPQHF. The CDR3 coding sequence is TGTGCCAGCAGACCTCAGGAATATAGCAATCAGCCCCAGCATTTT.

V gene TRBV6-5 combines with J gene TRBJ2-1; tentatively, D is TRBD2 (5 bases). CDR1 and CDR2 (germline): MNHEY, SVGAGI. The CDR3 is 14 amino acids. V lost 2 bases and J 0 bases, leaving 5 bases between the germline ends. For the CDR3, the DNA is TGTGCCAGCAGTTACGAGGGCTCCTACAATGAGCAGTTCTTC. Translation: CASSYEGSYNEQFF.

This chain uses TRBV7-3 with TRBJ2-1; 8 bases match TRBD2. The germline V gene encodes CDR1 SGHTA and CDR2 FQGTGA. The CDR3 extends over 14 amino acids. Trimming took 2 bases from V and 8 from J; bases not matched to a gene: 5. Here the CDR3 DNA reads TGTGCCAGCAGCTTACGGGAGGGGGGTTATGAGCAGTTCTTC. Translating gives CASSLREGGYEQFF.

This chain joins TRBV10-3 and TRBJ2-7; TRBD2 might be the D (5 bases). Germline CDR1 ENHRY, CDR2 SYGVKD. The CDR3 is 12 residues long. V lost 10 bases and J 3 bases, leaving 13 bases between the germline ends. Written as DNA, the CDR3 is TGTGCCACGGCTCCCCGGGGCTACGAGCAGTACTTC. It is translated as CATAPRGYEQYF.